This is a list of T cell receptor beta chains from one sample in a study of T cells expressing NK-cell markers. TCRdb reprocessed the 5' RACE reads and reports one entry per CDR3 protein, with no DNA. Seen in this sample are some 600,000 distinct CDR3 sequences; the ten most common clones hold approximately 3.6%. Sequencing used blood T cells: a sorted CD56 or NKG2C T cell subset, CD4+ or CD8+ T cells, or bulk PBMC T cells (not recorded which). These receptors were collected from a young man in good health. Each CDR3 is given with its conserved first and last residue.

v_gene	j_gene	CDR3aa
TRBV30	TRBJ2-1	CAWSVLAGAAGEQFF
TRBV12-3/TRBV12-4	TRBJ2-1	CASSLSRGEQFF
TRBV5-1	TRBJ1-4	CASSSGQAINEKLFF
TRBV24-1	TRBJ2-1	CATRDNSYNEQFF
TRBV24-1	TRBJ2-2	CATSDLSGTEGTGELFF
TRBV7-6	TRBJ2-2	CASSFTLREGNTGELFF
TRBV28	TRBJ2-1	CASSPSTNPPADEQFF
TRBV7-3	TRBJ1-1	CASSGTGTLGEAFF
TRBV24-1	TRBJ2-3	CATSDARLGLWTDTQYF
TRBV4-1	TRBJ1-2	CASSHWPRGNYGYTF
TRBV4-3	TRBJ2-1	CASSQETQRYREYNEQFF
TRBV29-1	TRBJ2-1	CSVGTAYNEQFF
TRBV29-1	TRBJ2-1	CSVDSGGRAGEQFF
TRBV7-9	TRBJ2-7	CASSRGQGGYREQYF
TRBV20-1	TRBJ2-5	CSELAGGSETQYF
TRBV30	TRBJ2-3	CAWNQGSQGREYF
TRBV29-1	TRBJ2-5	CSVRQGPETQYF
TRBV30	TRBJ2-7	CAGRRPGTSYEQYF
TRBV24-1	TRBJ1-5	CATSDGISNQPQHF
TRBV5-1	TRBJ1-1	CASSLAGRDAEAFF
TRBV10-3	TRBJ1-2	CATGQAGPYGYTF
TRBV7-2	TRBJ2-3	CASSLAQGAGGGTDTQYF
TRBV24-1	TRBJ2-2	CATSAGSGRAHSNTGELFF
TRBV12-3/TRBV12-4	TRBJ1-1	CASTQLIGTEAFF
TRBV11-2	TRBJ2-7	CASSPQRAYEQYF
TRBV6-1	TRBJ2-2	CASSGRLASIGELFF
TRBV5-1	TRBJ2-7	CASSEDGHPGEQYF
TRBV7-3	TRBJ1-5	CASSADRGRQPQHF
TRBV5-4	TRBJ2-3	CASSGLPRGGGADTQYF
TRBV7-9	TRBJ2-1	CASSVGTTSYNEQFF
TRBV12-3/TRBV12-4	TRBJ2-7	CASTTGHEQYF
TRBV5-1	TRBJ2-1	CASSLSLAGYNEQFF
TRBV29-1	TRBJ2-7	CSVVVDRVSYEQYF
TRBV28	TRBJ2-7	CATTGTVSSYEQYF
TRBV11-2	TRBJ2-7	CASSLEAAGAYEQYF
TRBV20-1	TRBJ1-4	CSANQQGQVEEKLFF